The following is a T cell receptor (beta chain) sequence with its context. Its specificity is unknown. V dropped 7 bases and J dropped 9; count of bases not matched to a gene: 9. The CDR3 length is 14 residues. Germline CDR1 and CDR2: MNHNS and SASEGT. Semi-nested PCR with Nested Universal Primer A followed constant-region reverse priming of full-length variable regions. Using its own MiXCR run on the 5' RACE reads, TCRdb lists one record per CDR3 protein. Here the sample spans about 54,000 distinct CDR3 sequences, about a sixth being singletons. Study results and limitations: Tumor Treg TCRs overlapped most with tumor naive CD4+ cells. The TCR gene usage of tumor memory CD4+ T cells clustered together with blood and lymph node memory CD4+ cells and with lymph node naive CD4+ cells. Larger-cohort validation covered only one TCR beta V-J rearrangement.

The sequenced sample was naive CD4+ T cells sorted from blood. Indicated subset: naive CD4+ T cells, CD4+CD45RA+CD25-. The TCR was taken from a female donor with breast cancer. The chain joins TRBV6-1 to TRBJ2-1; 10 nucleotides line up with TRBD2. CDR3 nucleotide sequence: TGTGCCAGCACCCGAGCGGGGGGGCCAGCTGAGCAGTTCTTC. This sequence encodes CASTRAGGPAEQFF.